The rows below give T cell receptor beta chains drawn from one sample of a study of T cell repertoires in cytomegalovirus infection. Each CDR3 protein gets one entry after TCRdb re-called the reads with MiXCR. The sample includes 230,000 or so distinct CDR3 sequences, about 18% of them seen just once. Specimen: CD8+ T cells from PBMCs. Source of these receptors: a human donor in good health (CMV status not recorded). Some clones in this sample may be carry-over from other donors' samples. The conserved cysteine and the conserved F or W are not part of the CDR3 here.

V gene: TRBV7-2
CDR3 protein: ASSLFAGELF

V gene: TRBV6-5
CDR3 protein: ASSYSESRSDKVSNQPQH

V gene: TRBV10-3
CDR3 protein: AITGQGAIDGYT

V gene: TRBV2
CDR3 protein: ASSGDRNTLYTEAF

V gene: TRBV5-1
CDR3 protein: ASRPAGRPYNEQF

V gene: TRBV7-9
CDR3 protein: ASSPGGGRTDTQY

V gene: TRBV4-3
CDR3 protein: ASSQGTAYHYEQY

V gene: TRBV2
CDR3 protein: ASSGAWSSYNSPLH

V gene: TRBV7-2
CDR3 protein: ASSLSGTSEVLQY

V gene: TRBV7-8
CDR3 protein: ASSLTEGQDNEQF